Listed below are T cell receptor beta chains from one sample, sequenced in a study of T cell changes during pregnancy in multiple sclerosis. Sequencing was performed with immunoSEQ multiplex PCR; in TCRdb, only in-frame clones are kept and a portion is missing. The sample holds approximately 49,000 clones, 88% seen once. Material: CD4+ T cells from peripheral blood mononuclear cells, obtained in the second trimester of pregnancy. The receptor set was obtained from a female donor with multiple sclerosis, enrolled in a pregnancy study. The CDR3 runs from the conserved cysteine through the conserved F or W. D genes are given only for firm matches.

>TRBV5-1|TRBD2
CASSLAGDPADTQYF
>TRBV10-2|TRBD2
CASSESGGGRAGYNEQFF
>TRBV9|TRBD1
CASSAFGTANTGELFF
>TRBV2|-
CASTSVYEQYF
>TRBV5-3|-
CARSPGFVFFKFF
>TRBV19|-
CASSIQWTSYNEQFF
>TRBV5-1|TRBD2
CASSLTSGRLNSYEQYF
>TRBV6-6|-
CASSYDSANTEAFF
>TRBV19|-
CASRRARGNTNYGYTF
>TRBV7-2|TRBD1
CASSYRGQQPQHF
>TRBV19|-
CASTAGTSGNTIYF
>TRBV10-1|TRBD2
CASSLAGAEEQYF
>TRBV7-9|TRBD2
CASSKGLAGISLRDTQYF
>TRBV5-1|TRBD2
CASSLAPAGENIQYF
>TRBV7-2|TRBD1
CASSYGQGLSYEQYF
>TRBV18|-
CASSPSVQGGNTIYF
>TRBV11-2|-
CASSLAGSGANVLTF
>TRBV6-5|-
CASSSSGLSEHEQYF
>TRBV7-3|-
CASSLRTANTEAFF
>TRBV4-1|-
CASSQGPLTESYEQYF
>TRBV7-2|-
CASSSDRSGYTF
>TRBV29-1|TRBD1
CSVGPGQGSNYGYTF
>TRBV9|-
CASSVGGTTNTGELFF
>TRBV30|TRBD1
CARGQGAAMNEKLFF